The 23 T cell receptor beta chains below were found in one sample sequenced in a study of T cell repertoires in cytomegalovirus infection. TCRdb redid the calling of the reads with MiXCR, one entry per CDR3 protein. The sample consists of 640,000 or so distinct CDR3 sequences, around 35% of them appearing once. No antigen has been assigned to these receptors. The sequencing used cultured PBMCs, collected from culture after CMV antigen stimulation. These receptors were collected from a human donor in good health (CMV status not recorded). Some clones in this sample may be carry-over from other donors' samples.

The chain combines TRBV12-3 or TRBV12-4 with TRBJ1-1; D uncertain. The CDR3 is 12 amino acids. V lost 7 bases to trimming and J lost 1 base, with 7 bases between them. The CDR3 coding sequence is TGTGCCAGCACAGAAAGGAACACTGAAGCTTTCTTT. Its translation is CASTERNTEAFF.

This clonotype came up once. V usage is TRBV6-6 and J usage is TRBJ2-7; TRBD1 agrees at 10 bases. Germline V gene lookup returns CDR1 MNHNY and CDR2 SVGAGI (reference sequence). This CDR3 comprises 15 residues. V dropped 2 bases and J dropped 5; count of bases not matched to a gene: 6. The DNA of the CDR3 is TGTGCCAGCAGTTACATTGGGACAGGGGCGAACGAGCAGTACTTC. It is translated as CASSYIGTGANEQYF.

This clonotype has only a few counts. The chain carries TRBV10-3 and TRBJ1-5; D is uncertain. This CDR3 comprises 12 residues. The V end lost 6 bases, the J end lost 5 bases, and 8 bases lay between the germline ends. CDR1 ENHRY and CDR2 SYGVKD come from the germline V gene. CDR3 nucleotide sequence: TGTGCCATCAGCGGAGTCGATCAGCCCCAGCATTTT. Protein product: CAISGVDQPQHF.

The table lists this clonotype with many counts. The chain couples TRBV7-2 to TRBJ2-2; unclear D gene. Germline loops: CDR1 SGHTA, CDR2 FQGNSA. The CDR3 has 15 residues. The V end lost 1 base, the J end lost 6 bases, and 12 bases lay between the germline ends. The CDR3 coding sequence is TGTGCCAGCAGCTTAGGGTCCGGAAACCCCGGGGAGCTGTTTTTT. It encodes CASSLGSGNPGELFF.

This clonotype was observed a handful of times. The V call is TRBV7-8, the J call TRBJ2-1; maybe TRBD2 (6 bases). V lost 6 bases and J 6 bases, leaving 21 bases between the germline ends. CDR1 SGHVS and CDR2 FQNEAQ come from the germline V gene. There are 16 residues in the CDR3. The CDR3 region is CASRSPRGLRGNEQFF. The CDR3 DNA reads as TGTGCCAGCAGATCTCCCCGGGGACTTCGGGGCAATGAGCAGTTCTTC.

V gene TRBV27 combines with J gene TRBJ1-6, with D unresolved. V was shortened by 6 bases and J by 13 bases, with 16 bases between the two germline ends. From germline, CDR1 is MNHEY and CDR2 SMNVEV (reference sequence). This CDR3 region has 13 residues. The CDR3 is CASRTNREGPLHF. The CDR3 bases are TGTGCCAGCAGGACCAACAGAGAAGGGCCCCTCCACTTT.

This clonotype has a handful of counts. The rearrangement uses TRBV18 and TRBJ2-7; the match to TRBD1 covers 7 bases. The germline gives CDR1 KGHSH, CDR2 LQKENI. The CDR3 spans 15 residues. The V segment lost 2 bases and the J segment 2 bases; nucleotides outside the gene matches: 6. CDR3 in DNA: TGTGCCAGCTCACCAGACAGGGCACCTACCTACGAGCAGTACTTC. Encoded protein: CASSPDRAPTYEQYF.

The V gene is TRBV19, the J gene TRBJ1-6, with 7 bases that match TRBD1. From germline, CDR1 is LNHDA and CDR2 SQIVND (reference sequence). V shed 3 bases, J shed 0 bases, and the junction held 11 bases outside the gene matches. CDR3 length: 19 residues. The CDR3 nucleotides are TGTGCCAGTAGTATGTATCCGGGACAGAGGAGCTCCTATAATTCACCCCTCCACTTT. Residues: CASSMYPGQRSSYNSPLHF.

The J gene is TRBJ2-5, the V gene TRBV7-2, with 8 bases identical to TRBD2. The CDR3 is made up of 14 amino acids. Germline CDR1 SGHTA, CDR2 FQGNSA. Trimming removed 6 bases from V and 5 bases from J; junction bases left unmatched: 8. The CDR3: CASSLAGGYETQYF. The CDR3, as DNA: TGTGCCAGCAGTCTAGCGGGTGGTTATGAGACCCAGTACTTC. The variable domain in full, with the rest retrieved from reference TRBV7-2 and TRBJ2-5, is GAGVSQSPSNKVTEKGKDVELRCDPISGHTALYWYRQSLGQGLEFLIYFQGNSAPDKSGLPSDRFSAERTGGSVSTLTIQRTQQEDSAVYLCASSLAGGYETQYFGPGTRLLVL.

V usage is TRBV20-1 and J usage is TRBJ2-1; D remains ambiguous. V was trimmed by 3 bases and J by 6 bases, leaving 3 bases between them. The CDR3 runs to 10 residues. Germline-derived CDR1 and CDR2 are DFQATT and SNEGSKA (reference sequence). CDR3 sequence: CSASFNEQFF. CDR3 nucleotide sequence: TGCAGTGCTAGTTTCAATGAGCAGTTCTTC.

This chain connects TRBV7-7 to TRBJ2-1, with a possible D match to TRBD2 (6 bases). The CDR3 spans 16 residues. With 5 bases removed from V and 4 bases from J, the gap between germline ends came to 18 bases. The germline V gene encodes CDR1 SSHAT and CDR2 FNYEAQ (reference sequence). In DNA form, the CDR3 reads TGTGCCAGCAGCCAGCCAGACAAGACTAGATACAATGAGCAGTTCTTC. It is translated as CASSQPDKTRYNEQFF.

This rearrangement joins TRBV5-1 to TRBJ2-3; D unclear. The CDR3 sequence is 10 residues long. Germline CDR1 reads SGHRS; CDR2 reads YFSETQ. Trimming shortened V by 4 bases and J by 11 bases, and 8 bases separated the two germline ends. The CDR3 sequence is CASSPILQYF. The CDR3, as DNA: TGCGCCAGCAGCCCAATCCTGCAGTATTTT. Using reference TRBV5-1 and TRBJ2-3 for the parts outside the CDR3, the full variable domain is KAGVTQTPRYLIKTRGQQVTLSCSPISGHRSVSWYQQTPGQGLQFLFEYFSETQRNKGNFPGRFSGRQFSNSRSEMNVSTLELGDSALYLCASSPILQYFGPGTRLTVL.

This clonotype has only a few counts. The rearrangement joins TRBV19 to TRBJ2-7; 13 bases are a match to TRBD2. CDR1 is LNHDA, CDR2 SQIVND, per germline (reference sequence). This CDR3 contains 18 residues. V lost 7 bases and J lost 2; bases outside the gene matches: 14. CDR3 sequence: CASTLEGPTSGRTYEQYF. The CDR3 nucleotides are TGTGCCAGTACCTTAGAAGGCCCGACTAGCGGGAGGACCTACGAGCAGTACTTC.

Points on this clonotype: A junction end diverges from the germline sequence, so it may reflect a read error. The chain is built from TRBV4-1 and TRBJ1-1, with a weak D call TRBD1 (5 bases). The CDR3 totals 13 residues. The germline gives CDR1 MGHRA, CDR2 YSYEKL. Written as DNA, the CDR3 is TGCGCCAGCAGCGGGGGGAGGAACGCTGAAGCTTTCTTT. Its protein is CASSGGRNAEAFF.

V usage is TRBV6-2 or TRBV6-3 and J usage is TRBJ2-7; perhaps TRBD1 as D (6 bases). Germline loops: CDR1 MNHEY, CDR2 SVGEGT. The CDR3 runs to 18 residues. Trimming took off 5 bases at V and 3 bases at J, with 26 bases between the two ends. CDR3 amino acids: CASSHPRERGSMFYEQYF. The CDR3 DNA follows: TGTGCCAGCAGTCACCCGCGAGAAAGGGGGAGCATGTTCTACGAGCAGTACTTC.

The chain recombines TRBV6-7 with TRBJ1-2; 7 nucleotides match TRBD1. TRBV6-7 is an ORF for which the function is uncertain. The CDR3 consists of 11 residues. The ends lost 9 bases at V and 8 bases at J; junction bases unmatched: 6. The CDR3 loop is CARGDSKGYTF. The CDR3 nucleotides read TGTGCCAGGGGGGACAGTAAAGGCTACACCTTC.

The chain's CDR3 is CASSGTSFNEQFF. CDR3 coding DNA: TGTGCCAGCAGCGGGACTAGCTTCAATGAGCAGTTCTTC. The gene calls are TRBV5-6 and TRBJ2-1, with TRBD2 identical over 9 bases. CDR1 is SGHDT and CDR2 is YYEEEE in the germline V gene. This CDR3 spans 13 amino acids. Trimming took 4 bases from V and 6 from J; bases not matched to a gene: 2.

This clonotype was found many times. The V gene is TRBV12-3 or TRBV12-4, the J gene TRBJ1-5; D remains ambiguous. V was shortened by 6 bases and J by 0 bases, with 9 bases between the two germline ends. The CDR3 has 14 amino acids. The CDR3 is CASSLTDSNQPQHF. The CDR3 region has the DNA TGTGCCAGCAGCTTAACCGATAGCAATCAGCCCCAGCATTTT.

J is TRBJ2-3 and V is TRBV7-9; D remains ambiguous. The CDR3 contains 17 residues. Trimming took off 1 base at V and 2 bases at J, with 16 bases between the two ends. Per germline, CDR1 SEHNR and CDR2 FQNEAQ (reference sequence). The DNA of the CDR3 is TGTGCCAGCAGCTTAGGACCTCTCGGATCGAACACAGATACGCAGTATTTT. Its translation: CASSLGPLGSNTDTQYF.

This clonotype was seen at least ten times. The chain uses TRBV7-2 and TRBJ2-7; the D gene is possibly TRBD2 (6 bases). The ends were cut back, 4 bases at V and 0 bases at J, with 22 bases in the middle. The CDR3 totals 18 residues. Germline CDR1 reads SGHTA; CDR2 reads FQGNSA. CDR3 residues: CASSYWVKTGLSSYEQYF. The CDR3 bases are TGTGCCAGCAGCTACTGGGTGAAAACGGGACTCAGCTCCTACGAGCAGTACTTC. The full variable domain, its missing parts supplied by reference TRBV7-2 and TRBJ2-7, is GAGVSQSPSNKVTEKGKDVELRCDPISGHTALYWYRQSLGQGLEFLIYFQGNSAPDKSGLPSDRFSAERTGGSVSTLTIQRTQQEDSAVYLCASSYWVKTGLSSYEQYFGPGTRLTVT.

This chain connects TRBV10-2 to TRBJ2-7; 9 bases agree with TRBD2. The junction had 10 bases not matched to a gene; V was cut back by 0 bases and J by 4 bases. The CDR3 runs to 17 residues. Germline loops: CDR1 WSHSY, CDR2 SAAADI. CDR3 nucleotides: TGCGCCAGCAGTGAGTCTACAACTAGCGGGCCCCCTTACGAGCAGTACTTC. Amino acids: CASSESTTSGPPYEQYF.

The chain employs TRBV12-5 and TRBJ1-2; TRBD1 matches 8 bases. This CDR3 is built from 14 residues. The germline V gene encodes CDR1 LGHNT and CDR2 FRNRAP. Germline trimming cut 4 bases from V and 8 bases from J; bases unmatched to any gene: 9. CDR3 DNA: TGTGCTAGTGGTTCGTTCGGACAGGGAGTCGGCTACACCTTC. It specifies CASGSFGQGVGYTF. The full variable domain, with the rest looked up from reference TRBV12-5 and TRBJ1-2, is DARVTQTPRHKVTEMGQEVTMRCQPILGHNTVFWYRQTMMQGLELLAYFRNRAPLDDSGMPKDRFSAEMPDATLATLKIQPSEPRDSAVYFCASGSFGQGVGYTFGSGTRLTVV.

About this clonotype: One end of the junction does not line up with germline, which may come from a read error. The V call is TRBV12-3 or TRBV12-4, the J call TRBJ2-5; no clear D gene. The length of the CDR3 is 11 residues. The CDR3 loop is CASIPCEIQYF. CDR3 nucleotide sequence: TGTGCCAGCATCCCTTGTGAGATCCAGTACTTC.